This TCR beta chain was obtained from a study of OX40 agonist ivuxolimab in advanced cancers. Assay: immunoSEQ multiplex PCR; the TCRdb copy retains only in-frame clones and omits some. The repertoire includes 95,000 to 100,000 clones, less than 95% of them detected once, and about 1.6% sits in the top ten. Looked up from germline, CDR1 is LGHNA and CDR2 is YNFKEQ. CDR3 length equals 15 residues. The germline V and J ends were trimmed by 0 bases and 10 bases, with 18 bases remaining between them. The chain has TRBV4-2 and TRBJ1-1; D is unclear. This TCR was recovered from an adult with an advanced solid tumor such as melanoma, head and neck, liver or kidney cancer. This specimen was CD4+ or CD8+ T cells sorted from blood, taken in a trial of the OX40 agonist ivuxolimab. The CDR3 DNA is TGTGCCAGCAGCCAAGACTCAGCATCCGGTTCAGGAGCTTTCTTT. Protein product: CASSQDSASGSGAFF.